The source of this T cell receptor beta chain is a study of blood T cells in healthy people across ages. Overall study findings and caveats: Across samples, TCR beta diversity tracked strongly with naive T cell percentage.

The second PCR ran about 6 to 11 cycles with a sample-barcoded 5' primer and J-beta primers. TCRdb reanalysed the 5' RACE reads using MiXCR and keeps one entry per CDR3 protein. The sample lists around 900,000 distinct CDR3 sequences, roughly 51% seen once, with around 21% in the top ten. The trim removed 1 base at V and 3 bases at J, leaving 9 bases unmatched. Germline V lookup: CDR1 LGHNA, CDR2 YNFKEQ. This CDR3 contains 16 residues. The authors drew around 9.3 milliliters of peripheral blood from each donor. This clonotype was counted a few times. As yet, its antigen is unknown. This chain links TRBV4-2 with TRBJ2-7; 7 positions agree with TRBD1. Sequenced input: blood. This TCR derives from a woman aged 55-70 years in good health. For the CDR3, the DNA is TGTGCCAGCAGCCAAGGGGACAGCGGAGTTGACTACGAGCAGTACTTC. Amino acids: CASSQGDSGVDYEQYF.